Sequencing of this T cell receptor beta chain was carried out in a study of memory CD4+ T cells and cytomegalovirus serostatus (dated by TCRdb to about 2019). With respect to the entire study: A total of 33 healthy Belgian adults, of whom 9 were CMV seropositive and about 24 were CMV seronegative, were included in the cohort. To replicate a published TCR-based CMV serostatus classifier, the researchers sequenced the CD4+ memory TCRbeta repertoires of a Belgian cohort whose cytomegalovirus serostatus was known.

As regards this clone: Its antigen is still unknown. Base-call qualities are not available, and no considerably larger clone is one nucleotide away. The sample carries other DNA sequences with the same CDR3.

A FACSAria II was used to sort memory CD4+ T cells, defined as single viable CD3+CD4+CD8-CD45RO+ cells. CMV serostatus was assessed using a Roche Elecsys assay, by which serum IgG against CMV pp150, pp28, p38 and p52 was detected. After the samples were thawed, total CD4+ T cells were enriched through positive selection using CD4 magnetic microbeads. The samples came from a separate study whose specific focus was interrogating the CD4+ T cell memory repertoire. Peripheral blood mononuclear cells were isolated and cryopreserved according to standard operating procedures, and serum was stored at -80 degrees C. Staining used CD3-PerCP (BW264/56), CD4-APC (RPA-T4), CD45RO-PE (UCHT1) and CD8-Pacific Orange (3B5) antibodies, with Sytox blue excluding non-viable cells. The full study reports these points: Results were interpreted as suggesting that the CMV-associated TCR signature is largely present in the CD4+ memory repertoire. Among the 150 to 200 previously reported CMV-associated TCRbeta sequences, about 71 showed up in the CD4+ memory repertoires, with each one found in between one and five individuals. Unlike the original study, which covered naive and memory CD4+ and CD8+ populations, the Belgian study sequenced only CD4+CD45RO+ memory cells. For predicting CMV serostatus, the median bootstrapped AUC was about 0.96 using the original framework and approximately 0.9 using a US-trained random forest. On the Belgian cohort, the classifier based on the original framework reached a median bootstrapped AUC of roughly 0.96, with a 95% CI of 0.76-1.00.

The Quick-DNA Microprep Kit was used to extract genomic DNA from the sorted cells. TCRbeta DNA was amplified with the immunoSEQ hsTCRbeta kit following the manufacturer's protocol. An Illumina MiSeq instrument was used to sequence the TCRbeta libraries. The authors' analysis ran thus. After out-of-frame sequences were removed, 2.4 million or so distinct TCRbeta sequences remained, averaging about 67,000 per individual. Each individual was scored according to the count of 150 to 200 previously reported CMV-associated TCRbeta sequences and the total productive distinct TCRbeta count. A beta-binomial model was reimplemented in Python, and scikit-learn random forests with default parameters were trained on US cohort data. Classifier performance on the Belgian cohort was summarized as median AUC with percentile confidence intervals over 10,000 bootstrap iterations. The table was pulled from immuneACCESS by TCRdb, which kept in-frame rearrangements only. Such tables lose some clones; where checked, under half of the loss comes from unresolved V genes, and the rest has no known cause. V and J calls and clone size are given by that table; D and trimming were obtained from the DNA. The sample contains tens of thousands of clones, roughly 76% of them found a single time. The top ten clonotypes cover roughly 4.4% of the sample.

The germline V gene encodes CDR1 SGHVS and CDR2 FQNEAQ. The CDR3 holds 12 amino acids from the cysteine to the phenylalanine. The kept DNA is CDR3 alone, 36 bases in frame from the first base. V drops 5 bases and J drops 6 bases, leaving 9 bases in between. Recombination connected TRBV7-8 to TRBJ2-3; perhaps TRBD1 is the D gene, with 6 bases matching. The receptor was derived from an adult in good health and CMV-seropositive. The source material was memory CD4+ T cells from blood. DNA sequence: TGTGCCAGCAGCAGCGACAGGGATACGCAGTATTTT. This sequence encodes CASSSDRDTQYF.